The 13 T cell receptor beta chains below all came from one sample that was sequenced in a study of post-analysis software for immune sequencing data. General observations from the study: TRBV5-6, TRBV5-1 and TRBV20-1 belonged to a set of roughly five TRBV segments that were more frequent in patients than controls.

Their antigens are not known. Researchers reported that TCR beta cDNA libraries carried unique molecular identifiers. TCRdb processed the PCR reads anew with MiXCR; each CDR3 protein has one entry. The sample includes fewer than 900,000 distinct CDR3 sequences, roughly 50% of them seen just once. The sample taken for sequencing was blood. All receptors derive from a girl aged 5-17 years with multiple sclerosis.

This clonotype was counted a few times. The genes are TRBV10-3 and TRBJ2-1; D call uncertain. Between the trimmed V and J ends, which lost 10 bases and 7 bases, there was a span of 11 bases. The V gene's germline CDR1 is ENHRY and CDR2 SYGVKD. CDR3 length: 11 residues. The CDR3 loop is CATNTGNEQFF. The CDR3 DNA reads as TGTGCCACTAACACCGGTAATGAGCAGTTCTTC.

This clonotype was observed a few times. The V and J genes are TRBV27 and TRBJ2-4; TRBD2 matches 12 bases. The junction had 15 bases not matched to a gene; V was cut back by 5 bases and J by 13 bases. Germline V gives CDR1 MNHEY, CDR2 SMNVEV (reference sequence). The CDR3 is 16 amino acids. The CDR3 DNA follows: TGTGCCAGCAGTCCCCGGACTAGCGGGGCCAGTGGGGAGCAGTACTTC. Translating it yields CASSPRTSGASGEQYF.

The CDR3: CASSQVAGGGVDEQFF. The CDR3 DNA follows: TGTGCCAGCAGCCAAGTAGCAGGAGGGGGGGTCGATGAGCAGTTCTTC. The J gene is TRBJ2-1, the V gene TRBV4-2; a weak D match, TRBD2 (7 bases). This CDR3 has 16 residues. Germline values: CDR1 LGHNA, CDR2 YNFKEQ. V lost 1 base, J lost 8 bases, and 18 bases lay in between.

V and J are TRBV20-1 and TRBJ2-5, with 8 positions matching TRBD1. The CDR3 is 14 residues long. The germline V gene encodes CDR1 DFQATT and CDR2 SNEGSKA (reference sequence). V trimming: 2 bases; J trimming: 1 base; junction bases outside the gene matches: 3. CDR3 nucleotide sequence: TGCAGTGCTAGACCAGGGGGCCCCCAAGAGACCCAGTACTTC. Translated: CSARPGGPQETQYF.

The CDR3 DNA sequence: TGTGCCAGCAGTGACTTCTATGGGACAGAGCAGTTCTTC. The encoded protein is CASSDFYGTEQFF. V usage is TRBV6-4 and J usage is TRBJ2-1, with a weak D call TRBD1 (6 bases). The CDR3 sequence is 13 residues long. Germline CDR1 is MRHNA and CDR2 is SNTAGT. V dropped 1 base and J dropped 10 bases, with 11 bases sitting between them.

This sequence joins TRBV25-1 and TRBJ2-1; 7 nucleotides line up with TRBD2. V lost 4 bases, J lost 9 bases, and 18 bases stayed unmatched. This CDR3 comprises 17 residues. Germline V gene sequence: CDR1 MGHDK, CDR2 SYGVNS. The CDR3 loop is CASSATRAGRATSEQFF. In DNA form, the CDR3 reads TGTGCCAGCAGTGCAACTAGAGCGGGGAGGGCCACAAGTGAGCAGTTCTTC. The full variable domain, completed using reference TRBV25-1 and TRBJ2-1, is EADIYQTPRYLVIGTGKKITLECSQTMGHDKMYWYQQDPGMELHLIHYSYGVNSTEKGDLSSESTVSRIRTEHFPLTLESARPSHTSQYLCASSATRAGRATSEQFFGPGTRLTVL.

The chain links TRBV29-1 to TRBJ2-1; 8 nucleotides agree with TRBD1. This CDR3 spans 12 amino acids. J lost 10 bases, V lost 7 bases, and 9 bases had no gene match. Germline assignment: CDR1 SQVTM and CDR2 ANQGSEA. CDR3 bases: TGCAGCGACCAGACAGGGGTGGGAGAGCAGTTCTTC. Translation gives CSDQTGVGEQFF.

This clonotype appeared a few times. J is TRBJ2-7 and V is TRBV11-1; 13 bases agree with TRBD2. CDR1 SGHAT and CDR2 FQDESV come from the germline V gene (reference sequence). V shed 5 bases, J shed 5 bases, and the junction held 9 bases outside the gene matches. There are 16 residues in the CDR3. The CDR3 here is CASSRTGLAGANEQYF. CDR3 nucleotides: TGTGCCAGCAGCCGGACCGGACTAGCGGGAGCTAACGAGCAGTACTTC. Combining the CDR3 with reference TRBV11-1 and TRBJ2-7 gives the whole variable domain EAEVAQSPRYKITEKSQAVAFWCDPISGHATLYWYRQILGQGPELLVQFQDESVVDDSQLPKDRFSAERLKGVDSTLKIQPAELGDSAMYLCASSRTGLAGANEQYFGPGTRLTVT.

The chain couples TRBV20-1 to TRBJ1-1; D is uncertain. CDR1 is DFQATT, CDR2 SNEGSKA, per germline (reference sequence). The CDR3 runs 15 residues. V was shortened by 1 base and J by 1 base, with 13 bases between the two germline ends. The CDR3 nucleotides read TGCAGTGCTAGAGTTTACCGCCCTCAGAACACTGAAGCTTTCTTT. Protein: CSARVYRPQNTEAFF.

This sequence joins TRBV29-1 and TRBJ2-7; D tentatively reads TRBD1 or TRBD2 (5 bases each). V lost 3 bases, J lost 7 bases, and 19 bases lay in between. Germline V CDR1 and CDR2: SQVTM, ANQGSEA. The CDR3 runs 14 residues. As DNA, the CDR3 is TGCAGCGTTGAGGGACGGAGTATCGATAGTGAGCAGTACTTC. This gives the protein CSVEGRSIDSEQYF.

The rearrangement links TRBV12-3 or TRBV12-4 to TRBJ2-1; no reliable D call. The germline V and J ends were trimmed by 5 bases and 0 bases, with 11 bases remaining between them. The CDR3 loop spans 15 amino acids. Here the CDR3 reads CASSPSQSSYNEQFF. In nucleotides, the CDR3 is TGTGCCAGCAGTCCCTCCCAGAGCTCCTACAATGAGCAGTTCTTC.

There are many counts of this clonotype. CDR3 DNA sequence: TGTGCCAGCAGCACTCGTCGCGGCTACACCTTC. Amino acid sequence: CASSTRRGYTF. The rearrangement uses TRBV6-2 or TRBV6-3 and TRBJ1-2; D unresolved. Germline V gene data show CDR1 as MNHEY and CDR2 as SVGEGT. The CDR3 runs to 11 residues. V lost 6 bases, J lost 8 bases, and 10 bases lay in between.

V is TRBV20-1 and J is TRBJ2-1; 7 positions agree with TRBD2. The CDR3 runs to 15 residues. Germline CDR1 DFQATT, CDR2 SNEGSKA (reference sequence). Trimming removed 3 bases from V and 5 bases from J; junction bases left unmatched: 10. The CDR3 DNA reads as TGCAGTGCTAGTCCCCCTAGCGGAGCCGACAATGAGCAGTTCTTC. Its translation is CSASPPSGADNEQFF.